Ten or more counts support the clone carrying this T cell receptor beta chain. Its antigen is currently unknown. This CDR3 has 15 residues. The germline CDR1 and CDR2 sequences are MNHNS and SASEGT. Germline trimming cut 6 bases from V and 3 bases from J; bases unmatched to any gene: 8. This sample is part of a study of T cells in Graves' hyperthyroidism and ophthalmopathy. Study-level background: Specimen type is peripheral blood, collected at initial diagnosis prior to any treatment.

The investigators amplified TCR beta CDR3 regions from RNA transcripts. First-round RT-PCR of the TCR CDR3 relied on the HTBI primer set. Each CDR3 protein gets one entry after TCRdb re-called the multiplex PCR reads with MiXCR. The data hold fewer than 500,000 distinct CDR3 sequences, with 13% to 15% observed a single time. Whole-study findings and limits: Most thyroid-expanded clonotypes above 0.001 were also found in blood. In simple terms, a model built on 13 V-J features told ophthalmopathy apart from stable hyperthyroidism. With a median lead of about 6.9 months before onset, the model predicted ophthalmopathy.

V is TRBV6-1 and J is TRBJ1-5; TRBD1 matches 7 bases. The clonotype comes from a woman in her thirties with Graves' ophthalmopathy. The sequenced sample was blood. CDR3 DNA: TGTGCCAGCAGCAATATAGACAGGGCCAATCAGCCCCAGCATTTT. Its protein product is CASSNIDRANQPQHF.